Shown below are 18 T cell receptor beta chains from a single sample sequenced in a study of OX40 agonist ivuxolimab in advanced cancers. Clones were sequenced by immunoSEQ multiplex PCR, and TCRdb holds only the in-frame ones, with some missing. The sample includes 80,000 to 100,000 clones, about nine tenths seen only once; the top ten take under 0.35%. The material was CD4+ or CD8+ T cells sorted from blood, obtained in a trial of the OX40 agonist ivuxolimab. The source of these receptors is an adult with an advanced solid tumor such as melanoma, head and neck, liver or kidney cancer.

This chain joins TRBV4-2 and TRBJ2-7; 9 bases are shared with TRBD1. The V segment lost 2 bases and the J segment 1 base; nucleotides outside the gene matches: 9. The CDR3 runs to 17 residues. The germline gives CDR1 LGHNA, CDR2 YNFKEQ. The CDR3 loop is CASSQPTLGQGSYEQYF. CDR3 coding DNA: TGTGCCAGCAGCCAACCCACCCTGGGACAGGGATCCTACGAGCAGTACTTC.

The chain is built from TRBV7-5 and TRBJ2-7; TRBD2, as called in the table, went unchecked against the DNA. TRBV7-5 is a listed pseudogene. CDR3 length: 13 amino acids. The CDR3 nucleotides are TGTGCCAGCAGCTTACCGGGATTGGGCGAGCAGTACTTC. Protein: CASSLPGLGEQYF.

The CDR3 DNA sequence: TGTGCCAGCAGCTTAGCGCCAGGGGTGGGCACTGAAGCTTTCTTT. As protein: CASSLAPGVGTEAFF. V is TRBV7-8 and J is TRBJ1-1, with D possibly TRBD1 on 6 matching bases. V was shortened by 0 bases and J by 4 bases, with 12 bases between the two germline ends. Per the germline V gene, CDR1 is SGHVS and CDR2 is FQNEAQ. The CDR3 covers 15 residues.

V gene TRBV5-1 combines with J gene TRBJ2-3; D unclear. Looked up from germline, CDR1 is SGHRS and CDR2 is YFSETQ. The CDR3 covers 13 residues. Trimming took 4 bases from V and 2 from J, leaving 8 bases between them. CDR3 in DNA: TGCGCCAGCAGCCCACCCTTCACAGATACGCAGTATTTT. It encodes CASSPPFTDTQYF.

This clone is a singleton in its sample. V usage is TRBV11-2 and J usage is TRBJ2-3; D gene unclear. The ends were cut back, 0 bases at V and 6 bases at J, with 7 bases in the middle. The CDR3 covers 13 residues. Looked up from germline, CDR1 is SGHAT and CDR2 is FQNNGV. CDR3 in amino acids: CASSLEGSDTQYF. The DNA for the CDR3 is TGTGCCAGCAGCTTAGAAGGGTCCGATACGCAGTATTTT.

This clone was detected only once. The chain uses TRBV5-6 and TRBJ2-1, with 8 positions matching TRBD2. Germline loops: CDR1 SGHDT, CDR2 YYEEEE. This CDR3 comprises 15 residues. Trimming cost V 5 bases and J 5 bases; bases outside gene matches: 9. CDR3 nucleotides: TGTGCCAGCAGACCCCCCGGGACTAGAAACAATGAGCAGTTCTTC. Translated: CASRPPGTRNNEQFF.

This chain links TRBV5-1 with TRBJ2-6; 7 bases match TRBD1. The CDR3 sequence is 17 residues long. The junction had 6 bases not matched to a gene; V was cut back by 2 bases and J by 1 base. Germline V gene lookup returns CDR1 SGHRS and CDR2 YFSETQ. This CDR3 is CASSFTGVESGANVLTF. In DNA, the CDR3 is TGCGCCAGCAGCTTCACAGGGGTCGAATCTGGGGCCAACGTCCTGACTTTC.

This clone was observed once. The J gene is TRBJ2-2, the V gene TRBV6-4, with no clear D. Germline V gene sequence: CDR1 MRHNA, CDR2 SNTAGT. V lost 7 bases, J lost 4 bases, and 7 bases lay in between. The CDR3 spans 12 residues. This chain's CDR3 is CASIPTTGELFF. The CDR3 nucleotides read TGTGCCAGCATCCCCACCACCGGGGAGCTGTTTTTT.

This clone was picked up a small number of times. The chain carries TRBV19 and TRBJ1-5; tentatively, D is TRBD1 (6 bases). CDR1 and CDR2 (germline): LNHDA, SQIVND (reference sequence). The CDR3 loop spans 16 amino acids. V was pared by 3 bases and J by 6 bases, with 18 bases between. The CDR3 sequence: CASSIPGRGAGQPQHF. The CDR3 DNA reads as TGTGCCAGTAGTATTCCGGGCAGGGGTGCGGGTCAGCCCCAGCATTTT.

The chain uses TRBV6-5 and TRBJ2-7; 8 bases agree with TRBD1. This CDR3 is 15 amino acids long. Germline CDR1 and CDR2: MNHEY and SVGAGI. Trimming cost V 0 bases and J 7 bases; bases outside gene matches: 8. The CDR3 region has the DNA TGTGCCAGCAGTTACTCCCAACAGGGGGGTGGGGAGCAGTACTTC. Translating gives CASSYSQQGGGEQYF.

The chain links TRBV5-1 to TRBJ1-4; no firm D call. Germline CDR1 and CDR2: SGHRS and YFSETQ. V lost 1 base and J lost 0, with 7 bases in between. The CDR3 is made up of 15 amino acids. The DNA of the CDR3 is TGCGCCAGCAGCTTGTCGACCTCAACTAATGAAAAACTGTTTTTT. This encodes CASSLSTSTNEKLFF.

As DNA, the CDR3 is TGTGCCAGCAGCACGGGGACAGGCCATGGCTACACCTTC. Protein sequence: CASSTGTGHGYTF. This chain uses TRBV7-9 with TRBJ1-2; TRBD1 agrees at 8 bases. This CDR3 contains 13 residues. The J segment lost 6 bases and the V segment lost 5 bases, leaving 5 bases of the junction unmatched. In germline, CDR1 is SEHNR, CDR2 FQNEAQ (reference sequence).

The chain is built from TRBV30 and TRBJ2-1; 14 bases fit TRBD2. Germline-derived CDR1 and CDR2 are GTSNPN and SVGIG (reference sequence). V shed 2 bases, J shed 9 bases, and the junction held 3 bases outside the gene matches. The CDR3 contains 14 residues. The CDR3: CAWSLGTSGGEQFF. The CDR3 DNA reads as TGTGCCTGGAGTCTCGGGACTAGCGGGGGTGAGCAGTTCTTC.

A single count supports this clone. The chain carries TRBV30 and TRBJ2-2; TRBD1 is a possible D gene (6 bases). V was shortened by 2 bases and J by 6 bases, with 10 bases between the two germline ends. CDR3 length: 13 amino acids. Germline V gene data show CDR1 as GTSNPN and CDR2 as SVGIG (reference sequence). CDR3 amino acids: CAWSKQGPGELFF. The CDR3, as DNA: TGTGCCTGGAGTAAACAGGGCCCCGGGGAGCTGTTTTTT.

The chain employs TRBV19 and TRBJ1-3; D remains ambiguous. Germline-derived CDR1 and CDR2 are LNHDA and SQIVND (reference sequence). This CDR3 contains 15 residues. The V end was cut by 3 bases, the J end by 0 bases, with 9 bases between. The CDR3 here is CASSISRTSGNTIYF. The CDR3 DNA is TGTGCCAGTAGTATCTCCAGGACCTCTGGAAACACCATATATTTT.

The rearrangement uses TRBV4-1 and TRBJ2-3, with D possibly TRBD1 on 5 matching bases. CDR1 and CDR2 from the germline V gene are MGHRA and YSYEKL. This CDR3 is 17 amino acids long. With 0 bases removed from V and 4 bases from J, the gap between germline ends came to 17 bases. The CDR3 nucleotides are TGCGCCAGCAGCCAAGATCGTACAGGAAGGCGTCCAGATACGCAGTATTTT. This translates into CASSQDRTGRRPDTQYF.

The V gene is TRBV6-5, the J gene TRBJ1-2, with D possibly being TRBD1 (5 bases). CDR3 size: 13 residues. CDR1 is MNHEY and CDR2 is SVGAGI in the germline V gene. The V and J ends lost 6 bases and 8 bases respectively, with 16 bases between them. This CDR3 reads CASSREGLRGYTF. For the CDR3, the DNA is TGTGCCAGCAGCCGCGAGGGGCTGCGGGGCTACACCTTC.

This clone was counted once. The chain uses TRBV5-6 and TRBJ2-5; a weak D match, TRBD2 (6 bases). Germline V lookup: CDR1 SGHDT, CDR2 YYEEEE. Trimming removed 0 bases at V and 5 bases at J, with 11 bases between. There are 14 residues in the CDR3. CDR3 DNA: TGTGCCAGCAGCTTGGGGCGGGGTCTGGAGACCCAGTACTTC. Translated, it gives CASSLGRGLETQYF.